The 30 T cell receptor beta chains reported below all come from one sample, sequenced in a study of shared clonotypes between healthy human individuals. The repertoire was sequenced with immunoSEQ multiplex PCR; TCRdb's copy has only in-frame clones and lacks some. Among around 2.1 million clones listed, roughly 91% were seen once. CD8 cells regarded as naive lacked CD45RO, were positively chosen for CCR7, and omitted terminally differentiated effector memory CD45RA+ cells. The sample consisted of naive CD8+ T cells from PBMCs. The source of these receptors is a man aged 18 to 30 in good health. Some clones in this sample may be carry-over from other donors' samples.

This rearrangement joins TRBV19 to TRBJ2-3; D is uncertain. Trimming left V 4 bases short and J 1 base short, with 15 bases between. CDR3 size: 16 residues. CDR1 and CDR2 (germline): LNHDA, SQIVND (reference sequence). The chain's CDR3 is CASSTPFVTGTDTQYF. CDR3 nucleotide sequence: TGTGCCAGTAGTACACCATTCGTGACTGGCACAGATACGCAGTATTTT.

Only one count was recorded for this clone. The rearrangement links TRBV6-6 to TRBJ1-1; unclear D gene. Germline V gives CDR1 MNHNY, CDR2 SVGAGI (reference sequence). The CDR3 has 13 amino acids. Trimming took 0 bases from V and 7 from J, leaving 9 bases between them. In DNA form, the CDR3 reads TGTGCCAGCAGTTACTCGATTAACGGTGAAGCTTTCTTT. It translates to CASSYSINGEAFF.

As concerns this clone: This CDR3 is also generated by other DNA sequences in the sample. The chain links TRBV27 to TRBJ1-5; 7 nucleotides align to TRBD1. Germline lookup yields CDR1 MNHEY and CDR2 SMNVEV (reference sequence). V was pared by 5 bases and J by 2 bases, with 3 bases of the junction left unmatched. This CDR3 region has 14 residues. The CDR3 DNA sequence: TGTGCCAGCAGTCTCGACAGGGGCAATCAGCCCCAGCATTTT. It yields the protein CASSLDRGNQPQHF.

The chain is built from TRBV28 and TRBJ2-1; 7 positions agree with TRBD2. Trimming removed 5 bases from V and 1 base from J; junction bases left unmatched: 8. Germline V CDR1 and CDR2: MDHEN, SYDVKM. The CDR3 extends over 16 amino acids. This chain's CDR3 is CASSPRRGLSYNEQFF. CDR3 DNA: TGTGCCAGCAGTCCCCGCCGGGGACTATCCTACAATGAGCAGTTCTTC.

V and J are TRBV7-2 and TRBJ2-5; 10 positions match TRBD1. This CDR3 is 19 amino acids long. Losses at the gene ends were 5 bases for V and 5 bases for J; bases not matched to a gene: 20. Germline V gene sequence: CDR1 SGHTA, CDR2 FQGNSA. The CDR3 DNA is TGTGCCAGCAGCCTCGACAGGGGGCGCGTTCCGTATGCAGGGGAGACCCAGTACTTC. Protein sequence: CASSLDRGRVPYAGETQYF.

CDR3 loop: CSVQDRGKLFF. In DNA form, the CDR3 reads TGCAGCGTCCAGGACAGGGGGAAACTGTTTTTT. The chain is built from TRBV29-1 and TRBJ1-4, with 10 bases that match TRBD1. V gave up 6 bases and J gave up 11 bases; unmatched junction bases: 3. The CDR3 sequence is 11 residues long. Looked up from germline, CDR1 is SQVTM and CDR2 is ANQGSEA.

This chain links TRBV7-2 with TRBJ2-7; TRBD2 agrees at 10 bases. Germline V lookup: CDR1 SGHTA, CDR2 FQGNSA. With 9 bases clipped from V and 5 bases from J, the junction kept 10 bases outside the gene matches. The CDR3 spans 14 residues. DNA of the CDR3: TGTGCCAGGGGTACCGGGACTAGCGTCCACGAGCAGTACTTC. It translates to CARGTGTSVHEQYF.

As to this clone: The same CDR3 also results from other DNA sequences found in this sample. The chain has TRBV9 and TRBJ1-1, with TRBD1 matching 7 bases. This CDR3 contains 13 residues. Germline loops: CDR1 SGDLS, CDR2 YYNGEE. V dropped 4 bases and J dropped 4; count of bases not matched to a gene: 4. CDR3 coding DNA: TGTGCCAGCAGCCGAGACAGGGTCACTGAAGCTTTCTTT. This codes for CASSRDRVTEAFF.

The chain uses TRBV28 and TRBJ1-5; D is uncertain. V was cut by 7 bases and J by 5 bases, with 18 bases left in between. This CDR3 is 15 amino acids long. Germline lookup yields CDR1 MDHEN and CDR2 SYDVKM. CDR3 amino acids: CASTVGDWEDQPQHF. The CDR3 DNA reads TGTGCCAGCACCGTAGGTGATTGGGAAGATCAGCCCCAGCATTTT.

The V and J genes are TRBV4-1 and TRBJ1-2, with D maybe TRBD1 (6 bases). The CDR3 loop spans 17 amino acids. Trimming took 5 bases from V and 0 from J, leaving 19 bases between them. Germline V gives CDR1 MGHRA, CDR2 YSYEKL. The DNA for the CDR3 is TGCGCCAGCAGCTTAAGACAGCAGGGGACCCCTAACTATGGCTACACCTTC. Translating it yields CASSLRQQGTPNYGYTF.

The V call is TRBV14, the J call TRBJ2-7, with D unclear. CDR3 length equals 14 residues. The V and J ends lost 1 base and 2 bases respectively, with 9 bases between them. The germline gives CDR1 SGHDN, CDR2 FVKESK. CDR3 residues: CASSQAVVPYEQYF. The CDR3 coding sequence is TGTGCCAGCAGCCAAGCAGTCGTACCCTACGAGCAGTACTTC.

The V and J genes are TRBV7-9 and TRBJ2-7; D unresolved. V shed 2 bases and J shed 1 base, with 12 bases lying between them. Germline assignment: CDR1 SEHNR and CDR2 FQNEAQ (reference sequence). The CDR3 contains 15 residues. CDR3 protein: CASSLSMSPSYEQYF. CDR3 DNA sequence: TGTGCCAGCAGCTTATCGATGTCTCCGTCCTACGAGCAGTACTTC.

V is TRBV28 and J is TRBJ1-2; unclear D gene. Germline CDR1 is MDHEN and CDR2 is SYDVKM. Trimming stripped 4 bases from V and 7 bases from J, with 25 bases between. This CDR3 is built from 17 residues. The CDR3 DNA reads as TGTGCCAGCAGTTCCACGGCGGTCACCCCAAAGGGCGGTGGCTACACCTTC. Translation gives CASSSTAVTPKGGGYTF.

The gene calls are TRBV2 and TRBJ2-4, with a tentative D call TRBD1 (5 bases). Trimming left V 2 bases short and J 0 bases short, with 11 bases between. The CDR3 is 16 residues long. Germline loops: CDR1 SNHLY, CDR2 FYNNEI. The CDR3 DNA reads as TGTGCCAGCAGTGAACGGACACCACTAGCCAAAAACATTCAGTACTTC. It is translated as CASSERTPLAKNIQYF.

The CDR3 DNA reads TGTGCCAGCAGCTTGGCCCAATCGGTGGCAGGGGAGCTGTTTTTT. It codes for CASSLAQSVAGELFF. The rearrangement uses TRBV5-6 and TRBJ2-2, with D uncertain. CDR1 SGHDT and CDR2 YYEEEE come from the germline V gene. V was trimmed by 0 bases and J by 8 bases, leaving 14 bases between them. The CDR3 totals 15 residues.

The chain employs TRBV10-3 and TRBJ2-1; D gene uncertain. Between the trimmed V and J ends, which lost 6 bases and 5 bases, there was a span of 17 bases. CDR1 and CDR2 (germline): ENHRY, SYGVKD. The CDR3 contains 15 residues. The CDR3 is CAIRKTTPGHNEQFF. CDR3 DNA: TGTGCCATCAGAAAAACGACTCCCGGCCACAATGAGCAGTTCTTC.

The chain has TRBV6-1 and TRBJ2-1; tentatively, D is TRBD1 (6 bases). CDR3 length equals 14 residues. Trimming stripped 9 bases from V and 7 bases from J, with 19 bases between. Per germline, CDR1 MNHNS and CDR2 SASEGT. The CDR3 is CARNRDTLWNEQFF. CDR3 in DNA: TGTGCCAGGAACCGGGACACGCTGTGGAATGAGCAGTTCTTC.

V usage is TRBV11-2 and J usage is TRBJ2-3; D not certain. The CDR3 runs to 17 residues. The germline V and J ends were trimmed by 6 bases and 2 bases, with 21 bases remaining between them. CDR1 and CDR2 from the germline V gene are SGHAT and FQNNGV. CDR3 protein: CASSPTRAHLTTDTQYF. The CDR3 DNA reads as TGTGCCAGCAGTCCAACCCGGGCCCACCTGACCACAGATACGCAGTATTTT.

The chain couples TRBV9 to TRBJ2-1, with TRBD1 matching over 7 bases. J was trimmed by 4 bases and V by 3 bases; bases with no gene match: 7. The CDR3 is 15 amino acids. Germline V lookup: CDR1 SGDLS, CDR2 YYNGEE. The CDR3 nucleotides read TGTGCCAGCAGCGGGGGGACAGCGGATTACAATGAGCAGTTCTTC. It encodes CASSGGTADYNEQFF. The complete variable domain, with remaining parts taken from reference TRBV9 and TRBJ2-1, reads DSGVTQTPKHLITATGQRVTLRCSPRSGDLSVYWYQQSLDQGLQFLIQYYNGEERAKGNILERFSAQQFPDLHSELNLSSLELGDSALYFCASSGGTADYNEQFFGPGTRLTVL.

This clone appeared once. The chain uses TRBV2 and TRBJ2-7; D is undetermined. V gave up 7 bases and J gave up 1 base, with 14 bases separating them. The CDR3 has 14 residues. The germline V gene encodes CDR1 SNHLY and CDR2 FYNNEI. The CDR3 loop reads CASIGNRASYEQYF. As DNA, the CDR3 is TGTGCCAGCATAGGGAACCGGGCATCCTACGAGCAGTACTTC.

The V call is TRBV19, the J call TRBJ2-1; D is unclear. Germline-derived CDR1 and CDR2 are LNHDA and SQIVND (reference sequence). Between the trimmed V and J ends, which lost 8 bases and 6 bases, there was a span of 8 bases. The CDR3 loop spans 11 amino acids. The CDR3 coding sequence is TGTGCCAGTGACTCTGGCAATGAGCAGTTCTTC. Protein: CASDSGNEQFF.

The V call is TRBV7-8, the J call TRBJ2-5; 8 positions match TRBD2. V gave up 5 bases and J gave up 3 bases; unmatched junction bases: 20. This CDR3 comprises 19 residues. Germline V CDR1 and CDR2: SGHVS, FQNEAQ. In DNA, the CDR3 is TGTGCCAGCAGCCCCTCGGGGAGCGGGAGTTACAGGCCGGAAGAGACCCAGTACTTC. It yields the protein CASSPSGSGSYRPEETQYF.

This chain uses TRBV7-9 with TRBJ2-7; TRBD1 matches 7 bases. Germline-derived CDR1 and CDR2 are SEHNR and FQNEAQ (reference sequence). This CDR3 comprises 15 residues. V trimming: 4 bases; J trimming: 0 bases; junction bases outside the gene matches: 6. The CDR3 sequence: CASSSGQLNSYEQYF. For the CDR3, the DNA is TGTGCCAGCAGCTCGGGACAGCTTAACTCCTACGAGCAGTACTTC.

The chain recombines TRBV27 with TRBJ1-3; D call uncertain. The CDR3 extends over 17 amino acids. The V and J ends lost 4 bases and 4 bases respectively, with 20 bases between them. Germline lookup yields CDR1 MNHEY and CDR2 SMNVEV (reference sequence). CDR3 sequence reads: CASSSSIAGIKGNTIYF. CDR3 sequence (DNA): TGTGCCAGCAGTTCGTCAATTGCTGGCATTAAAGGAAACACCATATATTTT.

The J gene is TRBJ1-5, the V gene TRBV13; tentatively, D is TRBD1 (5 bases). The CDR3 is 13 residues long. V was trimmed by 2 bases and J by 4 bases, leaving 6 bases between them. The germline gives CDR1 PRHDT, CDR2 FYEKMQ (reference sequence). This chain's CDR3 is CASSLQGNQPQHF. For the CDR3, the DNA is TGTGCCAGCAGCTTACAGGGAAATCAGCCCCAGCATTTT. The variable domain in full, with the rest retrieved from reference TRBV13 and TRBJ1-5, is AAGVIQSPRHLIKEKRETATLKCYPIPRHDTVYWYQQGPGQDPQFLISFYEKMQSDKGSIPDRFSAQQFSDYHSELNMSSLELGDSALYFCASSLQGNQPQHFGDGTRLSIL.

V usage is TRBV4-2 and J usage is TRBJ2-3; D is possibly TRBD2 (6 bases). Trimming took off 1 base at V and 2 bases at J, with 19 bases between the two ends. This CDR3 is built from 18 residues. CDR1 and CDR2 from the germline V gene are LGHNA and YNFKEQ. CDR3 amino acids: CASSQGSSALPDTDTQYF. As DNA, the CDR3 is TGTGCCAGCAGCCAAGGGTCTAGCGCGCTACCCGACACAGATACGCAGTATTTT.

The rearrangement uses TRBV6-6 and TRBJ1-2; TRBD1 is a possible D gene (5 bases). Germline CDR1 MNHNY, CDR2 SVGAGI (reference sequence). The V end lost 4 bases, the J end lost 5 bases, and 17 bases lay between the germline ends. CDR3 length: 15 residues. CDR3 sequence: CASSSANGPGYGYTF. CDR3 DNA: TGTGCCAGCAGTTCCGCCAACGGGCCAGGGTATGGCTACACCTTC.

In its sample, this clone was seen once. The chain employs TRBV10-3 and TRBJ1-2; no clear D gene. The CDR3 runs to 13 residues. Per germline, CDR1 ENHRY and CDR2 SYGVKD. Trimming stripped 5 bases from V and 8 bases from J, with 15 bases between. This CDR3 is CAISTGSGKGYTF. The CDR3 region has the DNA TGTGCCATCAGTACCGGGTCGGGCAAGGGCTACACCTTC.

Points on this clone: Other DNA sequences from this sample encode an identical CDR3 as well. This chain joins TRBV27 and TRBJ1-5; possible D gene TRBD1, 5 bases. CDR1 and CDR2 from the germline V gene are MNHEY and SMNVEV (reference sequence). The CDR3 totals 14 residues. V was shortened by 5 bases and J by 7 bases, with 15 bases between the two germline ends. The CDR3 sequence is CASSPLRGDQPQHF. The CDR3 coding sequence is TGTGCCAGCAGTCCCCTCCGGGGGGACCAGCCCCAGCATTTT.

The chain has TRBV30 and TRBJ2-1, with 7 bases lining up with TRBD2. The CDR3 is 11 residues long. Germline lookup yields CDR1 GTSNPN and CDR2 SVGIG (reference sequence). Germline trimming cut 5 bases from V and 14 bases from J; bases unmatched to any gene: 9. The DNA for the CDR3 is TGTGCCTGGGCCTCTGGGGGGACTAAGTTCTTC. Its translation: CAWASGGTKFF.